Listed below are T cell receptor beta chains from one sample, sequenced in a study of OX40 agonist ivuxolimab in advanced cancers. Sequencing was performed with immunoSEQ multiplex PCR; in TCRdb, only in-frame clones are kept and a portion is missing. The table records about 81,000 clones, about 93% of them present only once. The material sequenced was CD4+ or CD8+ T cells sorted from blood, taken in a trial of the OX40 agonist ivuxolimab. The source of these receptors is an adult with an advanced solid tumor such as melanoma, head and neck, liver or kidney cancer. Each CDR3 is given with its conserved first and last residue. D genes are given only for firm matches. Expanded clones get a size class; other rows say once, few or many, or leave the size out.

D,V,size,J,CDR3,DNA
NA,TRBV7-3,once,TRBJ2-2,CASKGNTGELFF,TGTGCCAGCAAGGGGAACACCGGGGAGCTGTTTTTT
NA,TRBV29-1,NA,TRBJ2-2,CSVGFGLTPDTGELFF,TGCAGCGTTGGGTTCGGATTGACGCCGGACACCGGGGAGCTGTTTTTT
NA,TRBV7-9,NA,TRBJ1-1,CASSFRSTEAFF,TGTGCCAGCAGCTTTAGGTCCACTGAAGCTTTCTTT
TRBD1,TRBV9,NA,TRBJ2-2,CASRQGENTGELFF,TGTGCCAGCCGACAGGGAGAGAACACCGGGGAGCTGTTTTTT
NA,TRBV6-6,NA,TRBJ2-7,CASSYLREQYF,TGTGCCAGCAGTTACTTGCGCGAGCAGTACTTC
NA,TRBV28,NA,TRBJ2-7,CASSYRWGGSYEQYF,TGTGCCAGCAGTTACCGCTGGGGCGGCTCCTACGAGCAGTACTTC
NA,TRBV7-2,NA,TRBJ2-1,CASSLDLTHRSYNEQFF,TGTGCCAGCAGCCTAGACCTGACGCACCGCTCCTACAATGAGCAGTTCTTC
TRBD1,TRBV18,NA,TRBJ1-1,CASSPGTGNTEAFF,TGTGCCAGCTCACCCGGGACAGGGAACACTGAAGCTTTCTTT
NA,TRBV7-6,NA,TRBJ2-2,CASSLGTNPGELFF,TGTGCCAGCAGCTTAGGGACAAACCCCGGGGAGCTGTTTTTT
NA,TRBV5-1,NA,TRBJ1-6,CASSLGGISNSPLHF,TGCGCCAGCAGCTTGGGGGGCATTTCAAATTCACCCCTCCACTTT
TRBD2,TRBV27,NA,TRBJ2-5,CASRLADQETQYF,TGTGCCAGCAGACTAGCGGACCAAGAGACCCAGTACTTC
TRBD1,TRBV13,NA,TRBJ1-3,CASSLDRDHGNTIYF,TGTGCCAGCAGCTTGGACAGGGACCATGGAAACACCATATATTTT
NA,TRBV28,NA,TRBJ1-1,CASSNRQFNTEAFF,TGTGCCAGCAGCAACCGACAGTTTAACACTGAAGCTTTCTTT
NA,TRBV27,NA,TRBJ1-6,CASRTGLRNSPLHF,TGTGCCAGCAGGACGGGACTGCGTAATTCACCCCTCCACTTT
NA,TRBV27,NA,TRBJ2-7,CASSLRGGQYYEQYF,TGTGCCAGCAGTTTAAGAGGCGGGCAGTACTACGAGCAGTACTTC